What follows are 10 T cell receptor beta chains derived from one specimen sequenced in a study of T cells in Graves' hyperthyroidism and ophthalmopathy. Amplified TCR beta CDR3 regions came from RNA transcripts. First-round RT-PCR of the TCR CDR3 relied on the HTBI primer set. TCRdb called the multiplex PCR reads again in MiXCR, with one record for every CDR3 protein. Among roughly 570,000 distinct CDR3 sequences, approximately 44% were seen once, and the ten largest hold around 8%. Sequenced input: peripheral blood or thyroid tissue (not recorded which). The receptors were sampled from a woman under 30 with Graves' hyperthyroidism.

The table lists this clonotype with many counts. This chain uses TRBV7-2 with TRBJ1-1; possibly TRBD1 for D (5 bases). Germline assignment: CDR1 SGHTA and CDR2 FQGNSA. The CDR3 sequence is 15 residues long. V lost 8 bases and J 1 base, leaving 17 bases between the germline ends. The CDR3 bases are TGTGCCAGCGGCCCACCTCAGGGACGGAACACTGAAGCTTTCTTT. Amino acids: CASGPPQGRNTEAFF.

This clonotype has a count of ten or more. V gene TRBV7-2 combines with J gene TRBJ1-1, with TRBD1 as a possible D gene (6 bases). This CDR3 is 15 amino acids long. Per the germline V gene, CDR1 is SGHTA and CDR2 is FQGNSA. V was cut by 6 bases and J by 0 bases, with 14 bases left in between. CDR3 nucleotides: TGTGCCAGCAGAAACACAGGGTTAGTGAACACTGAAGCTTTCTTT. As protein: CASRNTGLVNTEAFF.

The CDR3 DNA reads as TGCAGTGCAAATTTCAGGACAGACGAGCAGTACTTC. This codes for CSANFRTDEQYF. The rearrangement uses TRBV20-1 and TRBJ2-7, with a tentative D call TRBD1 (6 bases). The CDR3 spans 12 residues. CDR1 DFQATT and CDR2 SNEGSKA come from the germline V gene (reference sequence). V lost 6 bases, J lost 5 bases, and 14 bases lay in between.

A word on this clonotype: This clone may be a read error of a much larger clone one base away. V and J are TRBV10-3 and TRBJ1-1; D gene ambiguous. Germline assignment: CDR1 ENHRY and CDR2 SYGVKD. Trimming stripped 3 bases from V and 3 bases from J, with 17 bases between. The length of the CDR3 is 16 residues. As DNA, the CDR3 is TGTGCCATCAGTGACGGTCAGCCCATTAGCGACACTGAAGCTTTCTTT. Amino acids: CAISDGQPISDTEAFF.

In its sample, this clonotype was seen many times. The rearrangement links TRBV29-1 to TRBJ2-7; 10 bases line up with TRBD1. Trimming took 6 bases from V and 5 from J; bases not matched to a gene: 7. The CDR3 runs to 13 residues. From germline, CDR1 is SQVTM and CDR2 ANQGSEA. The DNA for the CDR3 is TGCAGCGTCGAGACAGGGGGCGCGGACGAGCAGTACTTC. Protein sequence: CSVETGGADEQYF.

This clonotype was recorded many times. The chain uses TRBV3-1 and TRBJ2-7, with 7 bases identical to TRBD2. J was trimmed by 2 bases and V by 6 bases; bases with no gene match: 7. The CDR3 is made up of 14 amino acids. CDR1 and CDR2 (germline): LGHDT, YNNKEL (reference sequence). This CDR3 reads CASSPGRIPYEQYF. CDR3 coding DNA: TGTGCCAGCAGTCCCGGGAGGATACCCTACGAGCAGTACTTC.

The table lists this clonotype with many counts. The chain couples TRBV20-1 to TRBJ1-1; D unresolved. In germline, CDR1 is DFQATT, CDR2 SNEGSKA (reference sequence). This CDR3 comprises 15 residues. The germline V and J ends were trimmed by 0 bases and 0 bases, with 11 bases remaining between them. CDR3 bases: TGCAGTGCTAGAGATGAGCGGACCTTGAACACTGAAGCTTTCTTT. It is translated as CSARDERTLNTEAFF.

This chain joins TRBV9 and TRBJ1-5; possible D gene TRBD2, 5 bases. The J call may not be correct, given that the DNA end is closer to TRBJ2-3. The germline gives CDR1 SGDLS, CDR2 YYNGEE. The length of the CDR3 is 14 residues. The CDR3 loop reads CASSVRVIRDTQYF. The CDR3 DNA reads as TGTGCCAGCAGCGTGAGGGTTATTAGAGATACGCAGTATTTT.

This clonotype was seen more than once but under ten times. A much more abundant neighbour one base away suggests this may be a read error. The V call is TRBV7-2, the J call TRBJ1-2, with D uncertain. There are 14 residues in the CDR3. Per the germline V gene, CDR1 is SGHTA and CDR2 is FQGNSA. The DNA of the CDR3 is TGTGCCAGCAGCTTAAGGGAGAAGAACTATGGCTACATCTTC. Its protein product is CASSLREKNYGYIF.

In this sample, this clonotype turned up once. The V gene is TRBV7-3, the J gene TRBJ2-5; TRBD1 matches 7 bases. Germline V lookup: CDR1 SGHTA, CDR2 FQGTGA. The CDR3 sequence is 15 residues long. V trimming: 5 bases; J trimming: 3 bases; junction bases outside the gene matches: 9. CDR3: CASSPLGTAEETQYF. DNA for the CDR3: TGTGCCAGCAGCCCACTGGGGACAGCGGAAGAGACCCAGTACTTC.